The clone carrying this T cell receptor beta chain has only a few counts. Each CDR3 protein gets one entry after TCRdb re-called the PCR reads with MiXCR. The table shows nearly 650,000 distinct CDR3 sequences, with roughly 23% occurring only once. CDR1 is MNHEY, CDR2 SMNVEV, per germline (reference sequence). V dropped 2 bases and J dropped 0 bases, with 28 bases sitting between them. The CDR3 consists of 21 residues. The record originates from a study of molecular identifiers for immune sequencing clone quantification. Input material: naive CD8+ T cells from blood, with Jurkat cell RNA spiked in. Subset denoted: FACS-sorted CD8+CD4-CCR7+CD45RA+ naive T cells. This clonotype was sampled from a human donor in good health. Some libraries in this study had Jurkat cell RNA spiked in. This chain connects TRBV27 to TRBJ1-1, with D possibly TRBD1 on 5 matching bases. CDR3 in amino acids: CASSLTGPTEGITKMNTEAFF. The CDR3 DNA reads TGTGCCAGCAGTTTAACCGGGCCTACAGAGGGGATTACGAAGATGAACACTGAAGCTTTCTTT.